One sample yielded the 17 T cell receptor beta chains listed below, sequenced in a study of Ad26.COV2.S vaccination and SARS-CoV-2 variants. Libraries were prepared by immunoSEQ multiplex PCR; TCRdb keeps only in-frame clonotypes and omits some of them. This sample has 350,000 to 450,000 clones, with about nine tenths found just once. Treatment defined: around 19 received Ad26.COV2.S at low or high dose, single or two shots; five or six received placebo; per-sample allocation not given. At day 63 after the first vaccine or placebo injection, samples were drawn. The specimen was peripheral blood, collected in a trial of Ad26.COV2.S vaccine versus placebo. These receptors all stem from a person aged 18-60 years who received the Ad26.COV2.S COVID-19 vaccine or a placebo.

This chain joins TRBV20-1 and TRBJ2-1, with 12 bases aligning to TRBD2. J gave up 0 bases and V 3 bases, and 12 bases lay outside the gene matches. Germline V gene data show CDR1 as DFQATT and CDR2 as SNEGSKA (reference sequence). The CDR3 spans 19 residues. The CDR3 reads CSASLASGGDPSSYNEQFF. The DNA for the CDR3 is TGCAGTGCTAGTTTGGCTAGCGGGGGGGACCCCAGCTCCTACAATGAGCAGTTCTTC.

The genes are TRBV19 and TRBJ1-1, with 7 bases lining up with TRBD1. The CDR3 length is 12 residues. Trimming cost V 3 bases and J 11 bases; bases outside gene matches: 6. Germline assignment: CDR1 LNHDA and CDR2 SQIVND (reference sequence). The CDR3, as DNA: TGTGCCAGTAGTATGGTCGGGACAGAGGCTTTCTTT. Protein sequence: CASSMVGTEAFF.

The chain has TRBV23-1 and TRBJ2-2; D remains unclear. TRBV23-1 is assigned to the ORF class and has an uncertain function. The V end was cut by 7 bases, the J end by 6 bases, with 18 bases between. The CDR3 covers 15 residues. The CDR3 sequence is CASNTTGPTPGELFF. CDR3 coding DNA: TGCGCCAGCAATACCACTGGGCCCACCCCCGGGGAGCTGTTTTTT.

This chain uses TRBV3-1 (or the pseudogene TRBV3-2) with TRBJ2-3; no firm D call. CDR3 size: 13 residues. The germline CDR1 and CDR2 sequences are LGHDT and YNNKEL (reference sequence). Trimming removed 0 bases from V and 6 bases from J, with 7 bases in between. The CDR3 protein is CASSQEVVDTQYF. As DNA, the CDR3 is TGTGCCAGCAGCCAAGAGGTTGTGGATACGCAGTATTTT.

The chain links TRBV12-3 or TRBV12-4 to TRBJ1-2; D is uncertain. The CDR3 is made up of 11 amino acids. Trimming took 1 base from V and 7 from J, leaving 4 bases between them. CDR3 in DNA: TGTGCCAGCAGTTTAGAGACTGGCTACACCTTC. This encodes CASSLETGYTF.

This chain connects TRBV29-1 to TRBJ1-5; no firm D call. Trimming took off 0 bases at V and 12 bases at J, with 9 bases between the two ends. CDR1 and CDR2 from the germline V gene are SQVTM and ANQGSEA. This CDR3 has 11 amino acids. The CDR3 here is CSVEDSGNQHF. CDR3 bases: TGCAGCGTTGAAGATTCGGGGAACCAGCATTTT.

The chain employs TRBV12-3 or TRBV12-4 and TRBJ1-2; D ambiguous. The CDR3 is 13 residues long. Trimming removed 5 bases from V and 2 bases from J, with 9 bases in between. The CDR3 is CASSARSNYGYTF. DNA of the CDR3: TGTGCCAGCAGTGCCCGCTCGAACTATGGCTACACCTTC.

As DNA, the CDR3 is TGTGCCAGCTCACCATCCGGGATTTCCTACGAGCAGTACTTC. Amino acid sequence: CASSPSGISYEQYF. The V gene is TRBV18, the J gene TRBJ2-7, with a tentative D call TRBD2 (5 bases). CDR1 and CDR2 from the germline V gene are KGHSH and LQKENI. CDR3 length equals 14 residues. Trimming took off 2 bases at V and 1 base at J, with 9 bases between the two ends.

Here the CDR3 reads CASSSRQGIKQYF. The CDR3 DNA is TGTGCCAGCAGCTCGCGACAAGGGATCAAGCAGTACTTC. V and J are TRBV13 and TRBJ2-7; D not resolved. The CDR3 has 13 amino acids. Germline CDR1 PRHDT, CDR2 FYEKMQ (reference sequence). V gave up 4 bases and J gave up 8 bases, with 15 bases separating them.

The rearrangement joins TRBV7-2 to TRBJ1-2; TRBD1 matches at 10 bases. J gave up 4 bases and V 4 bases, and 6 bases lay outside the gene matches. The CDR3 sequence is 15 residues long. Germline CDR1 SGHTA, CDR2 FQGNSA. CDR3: CASSYGQGGGYGYTF. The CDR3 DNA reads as TGTGCCAGCAGCTACGGACAGGGGGGAGGCTATGGCTACACCTTC.

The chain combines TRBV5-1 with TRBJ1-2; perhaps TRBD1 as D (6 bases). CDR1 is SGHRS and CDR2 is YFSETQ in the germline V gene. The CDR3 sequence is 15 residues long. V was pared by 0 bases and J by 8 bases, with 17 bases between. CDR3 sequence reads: CASSLGAGVTQGYTF. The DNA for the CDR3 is TGCGCCAGCAGCTTGGGGGCAGGGGTAACTCAAGGCTACACCTTC.

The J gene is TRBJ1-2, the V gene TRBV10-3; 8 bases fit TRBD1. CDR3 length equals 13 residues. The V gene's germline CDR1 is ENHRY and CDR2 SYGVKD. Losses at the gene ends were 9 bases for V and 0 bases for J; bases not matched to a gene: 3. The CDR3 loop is CAMRTGTNYGYTF. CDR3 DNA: TGTGCCATGAGGACAGGGACTAACTATGGCTACACCTTC.

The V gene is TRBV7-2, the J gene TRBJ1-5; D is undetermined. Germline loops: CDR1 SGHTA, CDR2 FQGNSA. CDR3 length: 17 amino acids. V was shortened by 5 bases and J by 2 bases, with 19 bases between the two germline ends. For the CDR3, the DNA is TGTGCCAGCAGCCGGGAGTTGGTAGGAGTCGGCAATCAGCCCCAGCATTTT. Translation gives CASSRELVGVGNQPQHF.

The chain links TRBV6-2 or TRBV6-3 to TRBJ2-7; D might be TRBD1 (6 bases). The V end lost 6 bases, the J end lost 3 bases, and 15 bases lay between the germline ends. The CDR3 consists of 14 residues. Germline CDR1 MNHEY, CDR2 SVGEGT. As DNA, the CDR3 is TGTGCCAGCAGCCCACAGACAGGAATCTACGAGCAGTACTTC. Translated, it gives CASSPQTGIYEQYF.

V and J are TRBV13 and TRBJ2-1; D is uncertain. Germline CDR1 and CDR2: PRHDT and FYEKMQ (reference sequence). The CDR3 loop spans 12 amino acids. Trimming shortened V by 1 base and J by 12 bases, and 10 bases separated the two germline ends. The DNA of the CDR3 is TGTGCCAGCAGCTTAGAGGTGGGCTGGCAGTTCTTC. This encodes CASSLEVGWQFF.

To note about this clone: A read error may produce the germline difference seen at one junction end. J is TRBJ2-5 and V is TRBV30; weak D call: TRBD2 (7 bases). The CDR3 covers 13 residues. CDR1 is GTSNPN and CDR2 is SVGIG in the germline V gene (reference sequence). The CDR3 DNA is TGTGCCTGGAAAGGGGGGGTTCAAGTGACCCAGTACTTC. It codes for CAWKGGVQVTQYF.

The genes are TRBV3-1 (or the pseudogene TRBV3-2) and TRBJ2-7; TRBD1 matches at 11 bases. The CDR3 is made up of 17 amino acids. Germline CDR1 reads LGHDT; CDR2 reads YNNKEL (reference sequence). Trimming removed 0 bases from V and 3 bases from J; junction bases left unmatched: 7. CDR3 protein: CASSQDYLGTGGYEQYF. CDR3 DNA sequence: TGTGCCAGCAGCCAAGATTATTTAGGGACAGGGGGCTACGAGCAGTACTTC.